Listed below are T cell receptor beta chains from one sample, sequenced in a study of blood T cell repertoires in COVID-19. The table came from immunoSEQ multiplex PCR; TCRdb's copy has only in-frame clones and leaves some out. The repertoire holds 200,000 to 250,000 clones, with roughly four fifths as singletons. The sequencing sample was made of peripheral blood. The receptors derive from a woman aged 50 to 60 with acute or convalescent COVID-19. CDR3s leave out the opening cysteine and the closing phenylalanine or tryptophan.

j_call: TRBJ2-3; v_call: TRBV6-1; cdr3_aa: ASSERQGNTQY
j_call: TRBJ2-4; v_call: TRBV4-2; cdr3_aa: ASSQEPAAENIQY
j_call: TRBJ2-5; v_call: TRBV6-5; cdr3_aa: ASSIGGRGETQY
j_call: TRBJ2-7; v_call: TRBV27; cdr3_aa: ASSFQALYYEQY
j_call: TRBJ2-1; v_call: TRBV3-1/TRBV3-2; cdr3_aa: ASSQGAQTNSEQF
j_call: TRBJ1-5; v_call: TRBV9; cdr3_aa: ASSPQYQPQH
j_call: TRBJ2-5; v_call: TRBV5-4; cdr3_aa: ASTLVGGRETQY
j_call: TRBJ2-5; v_call: TRBV5-6; cdr3_aa: ASMESGGSETQY
j_call: TRBJ2-7; v_call: TRBV6-6; cdr3_aa: ASSPGVRGVGEQY
j_call: TRBJ2-5; v_call: TRBV7-2; cdr3_aa: ASSLATGIWETQY
j_call: TRBJ1-6; v_call: TRBV19; cdr3_aa: ASSSAGVWNSPLH
j_call: TRBJ2-3; v_call: TRBV5-6; cdr3_aa: AGSRDRSTDTQY
j_call: TRBJ2-1; v_call: TRBV19; cdr3_aa: ASRPLGSGLYNEQF
j_call: TRBJ2-3; v_call: TRBV11-2; cdr3_aa: ASSIAGLATRDTQY
j_call: TRBJ2-2; v_call: TRBV4-1; cdr3_aa: ASSQFYGGELF
j_call: TRBJ2-7; v_call: TRBV5-1; cdr3_aa: ASSPPAGGSSYEQY